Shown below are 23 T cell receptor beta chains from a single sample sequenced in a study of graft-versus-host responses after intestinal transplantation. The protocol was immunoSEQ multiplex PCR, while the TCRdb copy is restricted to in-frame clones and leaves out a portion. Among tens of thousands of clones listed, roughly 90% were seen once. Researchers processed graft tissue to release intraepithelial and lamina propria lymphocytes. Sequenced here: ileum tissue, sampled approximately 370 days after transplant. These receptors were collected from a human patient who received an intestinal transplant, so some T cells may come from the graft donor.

The CDR3 nucleotides read TGCGCCAGCAGTCTAGCGGGGGTCGGCTACAATGAGCAGTTCTTC. Translating gives CASSLAGVGYNEQFF. V is TRBV4-1 and J is TRBJ2-1; 10 bases agree with TRBD2. J gave up 3 bases and V 6 bases, and 5 bases lay outside the gene matches. This CDR3 is 15 amino acids long. Germline CDR1 MGHRA, CDR2 YSYEKL.

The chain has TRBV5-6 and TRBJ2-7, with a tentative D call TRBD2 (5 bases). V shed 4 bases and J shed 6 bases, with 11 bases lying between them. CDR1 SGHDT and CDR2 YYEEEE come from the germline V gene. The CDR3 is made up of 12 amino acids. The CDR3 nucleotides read TGTGCCAGCAGCCGAGGGCAGCGCGAGCAGTACTTC. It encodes CASSRGQREQYF.

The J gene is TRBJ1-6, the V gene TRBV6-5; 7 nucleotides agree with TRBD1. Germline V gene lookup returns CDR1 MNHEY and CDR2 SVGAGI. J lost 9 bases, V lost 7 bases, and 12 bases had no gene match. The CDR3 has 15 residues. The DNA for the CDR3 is TGTGCCAGCACCAAACAGGGGCAGGGGATTTCACCCCTCCACTTT. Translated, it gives CASTKQGQGISPLHF.

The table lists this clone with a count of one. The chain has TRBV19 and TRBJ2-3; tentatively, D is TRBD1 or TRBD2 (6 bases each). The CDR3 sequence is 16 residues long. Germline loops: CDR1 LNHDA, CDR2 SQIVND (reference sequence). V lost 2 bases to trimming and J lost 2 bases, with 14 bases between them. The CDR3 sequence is CASSIWEDSNTDTQYF. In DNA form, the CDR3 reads TGTGCCAGTAGTATATGGGAGGACAGTAACACAGATACGCAGTATTTT.

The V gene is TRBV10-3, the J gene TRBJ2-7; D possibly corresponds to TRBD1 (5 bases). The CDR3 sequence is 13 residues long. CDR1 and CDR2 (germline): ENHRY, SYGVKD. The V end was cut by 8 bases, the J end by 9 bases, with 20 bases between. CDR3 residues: CAIGPGPEFGQYF. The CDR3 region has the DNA TGTGCCATCGGGCCAGGGCCGGAATTTGGGCAGTACTTC.

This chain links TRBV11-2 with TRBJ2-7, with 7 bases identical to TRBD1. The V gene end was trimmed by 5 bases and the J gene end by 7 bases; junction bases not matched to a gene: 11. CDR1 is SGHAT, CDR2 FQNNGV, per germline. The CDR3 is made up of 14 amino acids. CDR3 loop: CASSPHDRAREQYF. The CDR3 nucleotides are TGTGCCAGCAGCCCCCACGACAGGGCGAGGGAGCAGTACTTC.

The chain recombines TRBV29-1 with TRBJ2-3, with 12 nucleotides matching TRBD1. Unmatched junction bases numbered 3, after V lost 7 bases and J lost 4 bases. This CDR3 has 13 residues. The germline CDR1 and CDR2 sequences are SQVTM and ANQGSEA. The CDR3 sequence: CSGGTGGPDTQYF. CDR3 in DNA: TGCAGCGGGGGGACAGGGGGCCCAGATACGCAGTATTTT.

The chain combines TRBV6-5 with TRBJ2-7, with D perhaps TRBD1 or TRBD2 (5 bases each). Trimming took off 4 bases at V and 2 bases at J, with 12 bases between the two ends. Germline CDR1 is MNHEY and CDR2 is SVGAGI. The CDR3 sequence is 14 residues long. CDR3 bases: TGTGCCAGCAGTTCCGGGGACGCCCCCTACGAGCAGTACTTC. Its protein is CASSSGDAPYEQYF.

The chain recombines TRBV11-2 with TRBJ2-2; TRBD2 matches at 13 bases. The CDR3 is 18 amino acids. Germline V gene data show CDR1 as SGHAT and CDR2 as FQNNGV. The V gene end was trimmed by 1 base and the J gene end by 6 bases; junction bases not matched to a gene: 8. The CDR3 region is CASSLAGLAGTFAGELFF. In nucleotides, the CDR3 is TGTGCCAGCAGCTTAGCGGGACTAGCGGGGACCTTCGCCGGGGAGCTGTTTTTT.

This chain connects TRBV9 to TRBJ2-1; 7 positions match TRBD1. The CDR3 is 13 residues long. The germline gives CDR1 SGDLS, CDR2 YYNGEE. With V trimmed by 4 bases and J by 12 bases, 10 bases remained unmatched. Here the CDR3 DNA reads TGTGCCAGCAGCCGAAAGGGGGCCGAGGGGCAGTTCTTC. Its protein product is CASSRKGAEGQFF.

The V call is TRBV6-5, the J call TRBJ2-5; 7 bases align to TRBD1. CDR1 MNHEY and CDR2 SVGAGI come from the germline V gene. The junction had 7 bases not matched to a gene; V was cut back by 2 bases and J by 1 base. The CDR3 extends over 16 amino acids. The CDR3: CASSYTPGQTQETQYF. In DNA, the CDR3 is TGTGCCAGCAGTTACACCCCGGGACAGACCCAAGAGACCCAGTACTTC.

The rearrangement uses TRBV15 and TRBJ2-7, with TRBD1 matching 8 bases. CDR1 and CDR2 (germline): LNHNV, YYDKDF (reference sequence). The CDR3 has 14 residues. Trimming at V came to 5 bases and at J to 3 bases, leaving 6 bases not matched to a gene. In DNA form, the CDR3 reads TGTGCCACCAGCCAAGGACAGGGACGCTACGAGCAGTACTTC. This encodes CATSQGQGRYEQYF.

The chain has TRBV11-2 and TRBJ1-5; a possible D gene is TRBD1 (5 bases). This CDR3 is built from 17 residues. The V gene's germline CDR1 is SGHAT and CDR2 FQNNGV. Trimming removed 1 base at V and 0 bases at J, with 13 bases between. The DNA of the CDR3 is TGTGCCAGCAGCTTAGCCGGACGGACATATAGCAATCAGCCCCAGCATTTT. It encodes CASSLAGRTYSNQPQHF. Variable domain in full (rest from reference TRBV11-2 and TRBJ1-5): EAGVAQSPRYKIIEKRQSVAFWCNPISGHATLYWYQQILGQGPKLLIQFQNNGVVDDSQLPKDRFSAERLKGVDSTLKIQPAKLEDSAVYLCASSLAGRTYSNQPQHFGDGTRLSIL.

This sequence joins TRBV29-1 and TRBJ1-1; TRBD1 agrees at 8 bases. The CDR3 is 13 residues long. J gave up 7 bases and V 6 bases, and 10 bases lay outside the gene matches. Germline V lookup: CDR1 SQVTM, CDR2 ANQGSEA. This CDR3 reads CSVQRTGSLEAFF. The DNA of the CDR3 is TGCAGCGTGCAGAGGACAGGGTCCCTTGAAGCTTTCTTT.

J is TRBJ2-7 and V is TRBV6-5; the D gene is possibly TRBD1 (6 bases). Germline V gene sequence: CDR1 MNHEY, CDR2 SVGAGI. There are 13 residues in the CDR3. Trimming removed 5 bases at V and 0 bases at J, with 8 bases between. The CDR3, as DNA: TGTGCCAGCAGTCTCAGGGGCTCCTACGAGCAGTACTTC. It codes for CASSLRGSYEQYF.

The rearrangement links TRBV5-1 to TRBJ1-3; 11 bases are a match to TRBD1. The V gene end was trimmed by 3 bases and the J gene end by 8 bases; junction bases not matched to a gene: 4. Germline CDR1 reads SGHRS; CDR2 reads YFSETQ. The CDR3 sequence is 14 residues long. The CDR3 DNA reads TGCGCCAGCAGCTCGGGACAGGGGGTCGACACCATATATTTT. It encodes CASSSGQGVDTIYF.

The DNA of the CDR3 is TGCAGCGTTGAAGGAGGAGCGGGAACCCGGTACGAGCAGTACTTC. The encoded protein is CSVEGGAGTRYEQYF. The gene calls are TRBV29-1 and TRBJ2-7, with 7 bases lining up with TRBD2. Germline CDR1 reads SQVTM; CDR2 reads ANQGSEA. V gave up 1 base and J gave up 4 bases; unmatched junction bases: 10. The CDR3 is 15 amino acids.

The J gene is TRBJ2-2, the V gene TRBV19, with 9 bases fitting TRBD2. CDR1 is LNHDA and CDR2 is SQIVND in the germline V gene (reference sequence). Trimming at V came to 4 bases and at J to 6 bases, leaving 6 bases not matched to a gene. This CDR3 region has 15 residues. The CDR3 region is CASSTAGGIAGELFF. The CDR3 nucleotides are TGTGCCAGTAGTACGGCGGGAGGGATCGCCGGGGAGCTGTTTTTT.

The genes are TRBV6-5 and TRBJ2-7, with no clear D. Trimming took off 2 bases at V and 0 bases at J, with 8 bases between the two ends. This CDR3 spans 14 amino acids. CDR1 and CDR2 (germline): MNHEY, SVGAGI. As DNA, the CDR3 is TGTGCCAGCAGTTACGATAAGATCTCCTACGAGCAGTACTTC. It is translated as CASSYDKISYEQYF.

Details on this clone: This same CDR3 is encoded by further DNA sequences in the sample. CDR3 protein: CASSLGFYEQYF. CDR3 nucleotide sequence: TGTGCCAGCAGCTTAGGGTTTTACGAGCAGTACTTC. The V call is TRBV11-2, the J call TRBJ2-7; D ambiguous. Trimming shortened V by 1 base and J by 4 bases, and 5 bases separated the two germline ends. CDR1 SGHAT and CDR2 FQNNGV come from the germline V gene. This CDR3 is 12 amino acids long. The variable domain in full, completed from reference TRBV11-2 and TRBJ2-7, reads EAGVAQSPRYKIIEKRQSVAFWCNPISGHATLYWYQQILGQGPKLLIQFQNNGVVDDSQLPKDRFSAERLKGVDSTLKIQPAKLEDSAVYLCASSLGFYEQYFGPGTRLTVT.

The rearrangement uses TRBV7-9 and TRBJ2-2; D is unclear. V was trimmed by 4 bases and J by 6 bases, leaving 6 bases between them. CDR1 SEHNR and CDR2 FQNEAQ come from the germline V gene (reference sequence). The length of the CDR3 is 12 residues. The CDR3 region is CASSSEAGELFF. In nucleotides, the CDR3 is TGTGCCAGCAGCTCAGAGGCCGGGGAGCTGTTTTTT.

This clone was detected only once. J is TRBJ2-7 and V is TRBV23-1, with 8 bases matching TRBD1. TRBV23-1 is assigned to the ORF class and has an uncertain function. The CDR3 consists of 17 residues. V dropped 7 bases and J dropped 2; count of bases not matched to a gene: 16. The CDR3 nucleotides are TGCGCCAGCATTCGGTTTTGGGTACAGGGGGGAGCCTACGAGCAGTACTTC. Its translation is CASIRFWVQGGAYEQYF.

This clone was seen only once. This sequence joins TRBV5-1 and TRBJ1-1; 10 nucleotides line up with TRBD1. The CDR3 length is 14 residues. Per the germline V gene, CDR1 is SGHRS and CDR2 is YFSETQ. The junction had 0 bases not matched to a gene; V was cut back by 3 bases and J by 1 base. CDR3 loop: CASSWDRGNTEAFF. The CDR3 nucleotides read TGCGCCAGCAGCTGGGACAGGGGGAACACTGAAGCTTTCTTT.